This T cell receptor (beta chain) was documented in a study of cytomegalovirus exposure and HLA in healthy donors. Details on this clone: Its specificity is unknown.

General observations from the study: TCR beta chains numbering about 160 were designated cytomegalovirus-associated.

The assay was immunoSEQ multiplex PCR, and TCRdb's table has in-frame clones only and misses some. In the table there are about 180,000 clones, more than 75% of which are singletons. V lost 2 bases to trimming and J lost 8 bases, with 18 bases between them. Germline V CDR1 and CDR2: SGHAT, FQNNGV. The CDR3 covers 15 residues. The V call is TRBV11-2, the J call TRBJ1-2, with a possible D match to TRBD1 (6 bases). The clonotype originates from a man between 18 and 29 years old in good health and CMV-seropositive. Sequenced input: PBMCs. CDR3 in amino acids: CASSLSGGARYGYTF. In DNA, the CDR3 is TGTGCCAGCAGCTTAAGTGGGGGCGCGAGGTACGGCTACACCTTC.